This T cell receptor (beta chain) was recovered during a study of cytomegalovirus exposure and HLA in healthy donors. About the research overall: The same platform as the roughly 670 first-cohort repertoires was used for the 100 to 150 validation repertoires, a later analysis reported.

Study results and caveats: Some TCR beta chains (roughly 160 of them) were listed as cytomegalovirus-associated. It was reportedly the case that the classifier diagnosed cytomegalovirus status with high specificity and sensitivity. The CMV antigen specificity of a few CMV-associated chains was confirmed through in vitro analysis.

The table came from immunoSEQ multiplex PCR; TCRdb's copy has only in-frame clones and leaves some out. The data contain roughly 49,000 clones, 94% of them singletons. The CDR3 has 13 amino acids. V lost 2 bases to trimming and J lost 3 bases, with 8 bases between them. Germline assignment: CDR1 SGHRS and CDR2 YFSETQ. With respect to this clone: No antigen is known for it.

Sequencing input: PBMCs. The sequence derives from a woman in her late teens or twenties in good health and CMV-seropositive. V is TRBV5-1 and J is TRBJ1-2; D uncertain. The DNA for the CDR3 is TGCGCCAGCAGCTTCCGAGCCGACTATGGCTACACCTTC. Its protein is CASSFRADYGYTF.